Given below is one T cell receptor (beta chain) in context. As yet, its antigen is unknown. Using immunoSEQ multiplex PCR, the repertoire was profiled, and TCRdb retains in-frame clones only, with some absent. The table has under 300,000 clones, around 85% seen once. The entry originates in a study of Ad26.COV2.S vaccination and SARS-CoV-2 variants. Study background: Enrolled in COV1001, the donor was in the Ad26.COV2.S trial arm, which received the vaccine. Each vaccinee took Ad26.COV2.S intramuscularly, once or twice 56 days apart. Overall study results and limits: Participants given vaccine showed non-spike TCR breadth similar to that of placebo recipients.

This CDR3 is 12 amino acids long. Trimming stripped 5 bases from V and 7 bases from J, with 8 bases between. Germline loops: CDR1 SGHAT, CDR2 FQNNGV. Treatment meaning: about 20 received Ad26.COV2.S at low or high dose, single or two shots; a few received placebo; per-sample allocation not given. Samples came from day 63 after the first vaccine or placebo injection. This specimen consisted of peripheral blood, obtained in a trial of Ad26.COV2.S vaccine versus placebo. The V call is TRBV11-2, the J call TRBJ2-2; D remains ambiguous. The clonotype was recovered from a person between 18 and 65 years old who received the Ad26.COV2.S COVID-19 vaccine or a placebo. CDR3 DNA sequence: TGTGCCAGCAGCGAAGAGTACGGGGAGCTGTTTTTT. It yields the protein CASSEEYGELFF.